A single T cell receptor beta chain is shown here with its context. The antigen remains undetermined. Trimming took 1 base from V and 2 from J, leaving 9 bases between them. Germline V gene data show CDR1 as SQVTM and CDR2 as ANQGSEA. The CDR3 runs 13 residues. Using immunoSEQ multiplex PCR, the repertoire was profiled, and TCRdb retains in-frame clones only, with some absent. The sample carries around 34,000 clones, around 81% recorded once. This specimen belongs to a study of a mutant IDH1 vaccine in newly diagnosed glioma. The time point here: week 23, last vaccination. A 20-mer mutant IDH1 peptide at 300 ug was injected subcutaneously with topical imiquimod.

The source material was PBMCs, sampled from a glioma patient whose treatment included an IDH1 peptide vaccine. The chain combines TRBV29-1 with TRBJ2-7; D not resolved. The clonotype originates from a man aged 40-55 years with glioma. CDR3 loop: CSVEVESPYEQYF. The CDR3 nucleotides read TGCAGCGTTGAAGTAGAATCTCCCTACGAGCAGTACTTC.